This T cell receptor beta chain derives from a study of T cell responses to AZD1222 COVID-19 vaccine. The method was immunoSEQ multiplex PCR; TCRdb's version includes in-frame clones alone and lacks a portion of them. The top ten hold about 4% of the sample, which has roughly 190,000 clones, roughly 92% seen once. This CDR3 has 14 amino acids. The V end was cut by 6 bases, the J end by 0 bases, with 11 bases between. CDR1 SGDLS and CDR2 YYNGEE come from the germline V gene. This clone appeared once. The TCR comes from an adult who received the MenACWY meningococcal vaccine as a control. The material was peripheral blood, obtained 28 days after the second dose of the MenACWY control vaccine. This chain connects TRBV9 to TRBJ2-3; the D gene is possibly TRBD2 (5 bases). The CDR3 reads CASKATGSTDTQYF. The CDR3 DNA is TGTGCCAGCAAGGCTACGGGAAGCACAGATACGCAGTATTTT.